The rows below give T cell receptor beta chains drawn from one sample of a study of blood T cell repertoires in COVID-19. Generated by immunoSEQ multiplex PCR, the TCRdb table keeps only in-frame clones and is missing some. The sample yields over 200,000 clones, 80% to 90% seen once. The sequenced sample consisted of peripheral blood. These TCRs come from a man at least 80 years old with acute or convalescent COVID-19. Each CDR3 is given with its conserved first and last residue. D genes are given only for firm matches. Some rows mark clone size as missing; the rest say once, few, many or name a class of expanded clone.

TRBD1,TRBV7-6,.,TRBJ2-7,CASSFRDSRQNEQYF,TGTGCCAGCAGCTTCCGGGACAGCAGGCAAAACGAGCAGTACTTC
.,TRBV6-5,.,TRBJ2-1,CASSYSMSGTNEQFF,TGTGCCAGCAGTTACTCGATGTCCGGGACTAATGAGCAGTTCTTC
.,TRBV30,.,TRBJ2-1,CACQLGGNEQFF,TGTGCCTGCCAACTAGGGGGAAATGAGCAGTTCTTC
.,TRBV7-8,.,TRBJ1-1,CASSPRALNTEAFF,TGTGCCAGCAGCCCCAGGGCGTTGAACACTGAAGCTTTCTTT
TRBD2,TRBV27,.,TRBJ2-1,CASTHRVAGGYNEQFF,TGTGCCAGCACTCACCGAGTAGCGGGAGGTTACAATGAGCAGTTCTTC
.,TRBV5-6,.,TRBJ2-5,CASSLVAAEETQYF,TGTGCCAGCAGCTTGGTCGCTGCAGAAGAGACCCAGTACTTC
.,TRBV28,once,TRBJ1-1,CASSLWQGNTEAFF,TGTGCCAGCAGTTTATGGCAGGGGAACACTGAAGCTTTCTTT
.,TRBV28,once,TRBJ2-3,CASSLLLVIGSPDTQYF,TGTGCCAGCAGTTTATTACTAGTCATTGGGTCCCCAGATACGCAGTATTTT
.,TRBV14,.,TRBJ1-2,CASSRTIGSGYTF,TGTGCCAGCAGCCGAACAATCGGGTCCGGCTACACCTTC
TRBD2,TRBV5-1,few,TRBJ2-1,CASSFKRELGDEQFF,TGCGCCAGCAGCTTTAAGCGGGAGCTGGGGGATGAGCAGTTCTTC
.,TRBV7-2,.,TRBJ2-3,CASSPRTGRALDTQYF,TGTGCCAGCAGCCCGAGGACAGGGAGGGCGTTGGATACGCAGTATTTT
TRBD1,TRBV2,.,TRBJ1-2,CASTLDRGNGYTF,TGTGCCAGCACCTTGGACAGGGGGAATGGCTACACCTTC
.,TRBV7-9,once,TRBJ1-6,CASSPRGGDNSPLHF,TGTGCCAGCAGCCCCCGAGGCGGGGATAATTCACCCCTCCACTTT
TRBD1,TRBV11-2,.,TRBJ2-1,CASSLGRGEQFF,TGTGCCAGCAGCTTAGGCAGGGGGGAGCAGTTCTTC
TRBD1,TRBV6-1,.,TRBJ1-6,CASSGGGGTGYNSPLHF,TGTGCCAGCAGTGGGGGGGGTGGGACAGGCTATAATTCACCCCTCCACTTT
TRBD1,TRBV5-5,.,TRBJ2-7,CASSLDIVGQSYEQYF,TGTGCCAGCAGCTTGGATATAGTGGGACAGTCCTACGAGCAGTACTTC
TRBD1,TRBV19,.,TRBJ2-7,CASSTRDRGVEQYF,TGTGCCAGTAGTACCCGGGACAGGGGTGTCGAGCAGTACTTC
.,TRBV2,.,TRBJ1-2,CASIVEVYGYTF,TGTGCCAGCATAGTCGAGGTTTATGGCTACACCTTC
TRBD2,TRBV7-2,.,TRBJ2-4,CASSLAGAGGQNIQYF,TGTGCCAGCAGCTTAGCGGGAGCGGGAGGCCAAAACATTCAGTACTTC
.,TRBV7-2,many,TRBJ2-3,CASSLSFTDTQYF,TGTGCCAGCAGCTTATCTTTCACAGATACGCAGTATTTT
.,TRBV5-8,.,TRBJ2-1,CASRLVLYNEQFF,TGTGCCAGCCGGTTGGTCCTTTACAATGAGCAGTTCTTC
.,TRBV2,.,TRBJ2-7,CATGAGTYEQYF,TGTGCCACGGGAGCAGGGACGTACGAGCAGTACTTC
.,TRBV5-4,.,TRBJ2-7,CASSLAGGEQYF,TGTGCCAGCAGCTTGGCCGGGGGCGAGCAGTACTTC
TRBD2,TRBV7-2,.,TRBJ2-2,CASSWTSGSTGELFF,TGTGCCAGCAGCTGGACTAGCGGGAGCACTGGGGAGCTGTTTTTT
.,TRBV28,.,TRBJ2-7,CASSPTFPARNRREQYF,TGTGCCAGCAGCCCTACTTTCCCGGCGAGGAACCGGCGCGAGCAGTACTTC
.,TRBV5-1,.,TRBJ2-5,CASSGGGLETQYF,TGCGCCAGCAGCGGGGGGGGCCTGGAGACCCAGTACTTC
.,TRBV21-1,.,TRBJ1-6,CASSRNPRFRGEASPLHF,TGTGCCAGCAGCAGAAACCCTAGGTTCAGGGGAGAAGCGTCACCCCTCCACTTT
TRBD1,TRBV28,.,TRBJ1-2,CASSLSDRAGGYTF,TGTGCCAGCAGTTTATCGGACAGGGCGGGCGGCTACACCTTC
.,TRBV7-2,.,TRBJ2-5,CASSLEPGLGETQYF,TGTGCCAGCAGCTTAGAACCAGGGTTGGGAGAGACCCAGTACTTC
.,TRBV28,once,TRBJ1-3,CASSQTYYSGNTIYF,TGTGCCAGCAGTCAGACCTACTACTCTGGAAACACCATATATTTT
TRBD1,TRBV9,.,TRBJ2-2,CASSDRDRGRTGELFF,TGTGCCAGCAGCGACCGGGACAGGGGTCGGACCGGGGAGCTGTTTTTT
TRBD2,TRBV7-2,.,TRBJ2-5,CASSSRGGLASQYF,TGTGCCAGCAGCTCCAGAGGGGGACTAGCGTCCCAGTACTTC
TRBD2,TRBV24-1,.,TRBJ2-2,CATGGVGGELFF,TGTGCCACCGGGGGGGTCGGCGGGGAGCTGTTTTTT
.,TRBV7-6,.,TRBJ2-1,CASSFRSYNEQFF,TGTGCCAGCAGCTTTCGCTCCTACAATGAGCAGTTCTTC
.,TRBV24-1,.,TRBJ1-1,CATSEKDGQGAFF,TGTGCCACCAGTGAGAAGGACGGCCAGGGAGCTTTCTTT
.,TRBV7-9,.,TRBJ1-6,CASNQDAGGSPLHF,TGTGCCAGCAACCAGGACGCTGGAGGTTCACCCCTCCACTTT
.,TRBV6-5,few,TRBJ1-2,CASSPGGAGGYTF,TGTGCCAGCAGTCCCGGGGGGGCGGGAGGCTACACCTTC
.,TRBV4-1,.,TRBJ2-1,CASSQEGGGSNEQFF,TGCGCCAGCAGCCAAGAAGGGGGAGGGTCGAATGAGCAGTTCTTC
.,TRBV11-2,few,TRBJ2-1,CASSLPLGNEQFF,TGTGCCAGCAGCTTACCTCTAGGTAATGAGCAGTTCTTC
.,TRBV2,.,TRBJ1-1,CASSAYSGVSEAFF,TGTGCCAGCAGCGCCTACTCAGGGGTCTCTGAAGCTTTCTTT
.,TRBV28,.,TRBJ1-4,CASSSPSEKLFF,TGTGCCAGCAGTTCTCCTTCTGAAAAACTGTTTTTT
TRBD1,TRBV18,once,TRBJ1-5,CASSPPVRQGEFNQPQHF,TGTGCCAGCTCACCACCGGTTCGACAGGGGGAATTCAATCAGCCCCAGCATTTT
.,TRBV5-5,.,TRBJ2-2,CASSLIIPVTVNTGELFF,TGTGCCAGCAGCTTGATAATTCCGGTGACTGTGAACACCGGGGAGCTGTTTTTT